The T cell receptor (beta chain) described here comes from a study of blood T cell repertoires in COVID-19. About the study: COVID-19 samples from acute and convalescent phases originated in the United States, Italy and Spain.

This CDR3 has 14 amino acids. V lost 0 bases and J 4 bases, leaving 7 bases between the germline ends. Germline V CDR1 and CDR2: MNHEY, SMNVEV (reference sequence). How the authors handled the data: Reference gene primer amplification gave estimated nucleated cell counts. Libraries were prepared by immunoSEQ multiplex PCR; TCRdb keeps only in-frame clonotypes and omits some of them. For V, J and clone size, that table is used; D and trimming come from the DNA. The data hold some 210,000 clones, with approximately 91% observed a single time. The receptor was isolated from a woman in her thirties or forties with acute or convalescent COVID-19. The genes are TRBV27 and TRBJ1-5; perhaps TRBD1 as D (5 bases). The sample taken for sequencing was peripheral blood. CDR3 amino acids: CASSLSPGNQPQHF. In DNA, the CDR3 is TGTGCCAGCAGTTTATCCCCAGGGAATCAGCCCCAGCATTTT.